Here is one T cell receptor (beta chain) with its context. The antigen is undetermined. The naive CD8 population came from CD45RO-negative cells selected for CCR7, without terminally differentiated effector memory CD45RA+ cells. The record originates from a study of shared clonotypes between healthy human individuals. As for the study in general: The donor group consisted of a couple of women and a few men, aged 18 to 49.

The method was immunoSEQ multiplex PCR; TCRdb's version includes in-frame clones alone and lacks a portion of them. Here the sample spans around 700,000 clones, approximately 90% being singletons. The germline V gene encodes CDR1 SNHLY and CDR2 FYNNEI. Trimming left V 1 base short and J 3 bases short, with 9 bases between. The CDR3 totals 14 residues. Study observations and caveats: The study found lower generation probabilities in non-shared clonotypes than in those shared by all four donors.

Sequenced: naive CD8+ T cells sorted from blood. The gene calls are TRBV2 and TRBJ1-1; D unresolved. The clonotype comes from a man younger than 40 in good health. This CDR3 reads CASSEGVFDTEAFF. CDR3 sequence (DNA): TGTGCCAGCAGTGAAGGGGTTTTCGACACTGAAGCTTTCTTT.